The clone carrying this T cell receptor beta chain was observed a few times. As yet, its antigen is unknown. The CDR3 contains 13 residues. The V and J ends lost 6 bases and 6 bases respectively, with 13 bases between them. Germline V gene lookup returns CDR1 KGHDR and CDR2 SFDVKD. These data belong to a study of blood T cells in healthy people across ages. Samples had at least 6 million PBMCs isolated from them. Findings and limits, study-wide: A roughly linear age-dependent decrease characterized TCR beta diversity per million T cells. Greater diversity and more naive CD4+ cells were seen in long-lived donors than in aged donors.

Sample-barcoded 5' priming and a J-beta primer mix drove a second PCR of 7 to 11 cycles. Every single cDNA molecule received a tag from a template-switch adaptor with 12 random nucleotides. Via MiXCR, TCRdb re-called the 5' RACE reads, giving one row per CDR3 protein. Of 450,000 to 700,000 distinct CDR3 sequences in the sample, 25% to 30% are singletons; the top ten hold around 20%. The sequence derives from a woman aged 70-85 years in good health. This chain links TRBV24-1 with TRBJ1-2; D is perhaps TRBD1 (5 bases). The sample consisted of blood. The CDR3 DNA is TGTGCCACCAGTCTACGAGGGGATGATGGCTACACCTTC. Protein product: CATSLRGDDGYTF.